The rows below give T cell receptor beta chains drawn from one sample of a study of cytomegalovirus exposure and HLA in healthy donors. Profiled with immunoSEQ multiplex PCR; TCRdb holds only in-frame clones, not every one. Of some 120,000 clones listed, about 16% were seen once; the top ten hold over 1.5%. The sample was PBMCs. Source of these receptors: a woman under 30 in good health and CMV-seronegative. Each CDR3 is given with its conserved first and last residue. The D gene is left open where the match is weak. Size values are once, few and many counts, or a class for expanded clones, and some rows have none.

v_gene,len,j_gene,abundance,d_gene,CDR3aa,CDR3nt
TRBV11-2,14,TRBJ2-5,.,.,CASSLDAGPETQYF,TGTGCCAGCAGCTTAGATGCGGGGCCCGAGACCCAGTACTTC
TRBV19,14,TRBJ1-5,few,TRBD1,CASSTSGGSQPQHF,TGTGCCAGTAGTACCTCAGGGGGAAGTCAGCCCCAGCATTTT
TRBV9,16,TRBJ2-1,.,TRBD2,CASSRKGLAGGDEQFF,TGTGCCAGCAGCCGGAAGGGGCTAGCGGGAGGCGATGAGCAGTTCTTC
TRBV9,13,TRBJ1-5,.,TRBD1,CASSVAGGQPQHF,TGTGCCAGCAGCGTTGCAGGGGGTCAGCCCCAGCATTTT
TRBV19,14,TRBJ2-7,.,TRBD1,CASSKGQATYEQYF,TGTGCCAGTAGTAAGGGACAGGCCACCTACGAGCAGTACTTC
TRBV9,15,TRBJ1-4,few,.,CASSLRQGNNEKLFF,TGTGCCAGCAGCTTGCGGCAGGGTAATAATGAAAAACTGTTTTTT
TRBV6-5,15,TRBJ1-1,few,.,CASSYSRGMNTEAFF,TGTGCCAGCAGTTACTCGAGAGGGATGAACACTGAAGCTTTCTTT
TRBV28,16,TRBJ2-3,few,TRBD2,CASSLSSGGSPDTQYF,TGTGCCAGCAGTCTCTCCAGCGGGGGGAGTCCAGATACGCAGTATTTT
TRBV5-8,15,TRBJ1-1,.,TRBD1,CASSQGTGRDTEAFF,TGTGCCAGCAGCCAAGGGACAGGGAGGGATACTGAAGCTTTCTTT
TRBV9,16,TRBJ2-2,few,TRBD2,CASSVATGGDTGELFF,TGTGCCAGCAGCGTAGCCACGGGAGGGGACACCGGGGAGCTGTTTTTT
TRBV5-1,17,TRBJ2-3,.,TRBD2,CASRIGVLAGVTDTQYF,TGCGCCAGCCGAATTGGGGTCCTAGCGGGGGTTACAGATACGCAGTATTTT
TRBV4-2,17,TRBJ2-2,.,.,CASSQDPPSGRTGELFF,TGTGCCAGCAGCCAAGATCCTCCCAGCGGCCGCACCGGGGAGCTGTTTTTT
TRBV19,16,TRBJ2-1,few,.,CASSIGGRRPHNEQFF,TGTGCCAGTAGTATAGGAGGGAGACGTCCCCACAATGAGCAGTTCTTC
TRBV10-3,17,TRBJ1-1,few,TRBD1,CAISELQGAQMNTEAFF,TGTGCCATCAGTGAGTTACAGGGGGCACAGATGAACACTGAAGCTTTCTTT
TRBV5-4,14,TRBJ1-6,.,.,CASSLGHVNSPLHF,TGTGCCAGCAGCTTGGGACATGTTAATTCACCCCTCCACTTT
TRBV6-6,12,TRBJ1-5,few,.,CASTSRSQPQHF,TGTGCCAGCACCTCCCGTAGTCAGCCCCAGCATTTT
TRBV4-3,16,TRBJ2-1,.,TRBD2,CASSQGPSGGANEQFF,TGCGCCAGCAGCCAAGGTCCTAGCGGGGGGGCCAATGAGCAGTTCTTC
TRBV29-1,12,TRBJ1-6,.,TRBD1,CSVGDRGSPLHF,TGCAGCGTAGGGGACAGGGGCTCACCCCTCCACTTT
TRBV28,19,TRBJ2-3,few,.,CASSSPAGVVLANTDTQYF,TGTGCCAGCAGTTCCCCAGCAGGGGTGGTTTTAGCGAACACAGATACGCAGTATTTT
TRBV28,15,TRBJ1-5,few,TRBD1,CASSSTGRSDQPQHF,TGTGCCAGCAGTTCGACAGGGAGGAGCGATCAGCCCCAGCATTTT
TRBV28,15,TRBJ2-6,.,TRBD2,CASSAGGAGQDVLTF,TGTGCCAGCAGTGCGGGGGGGGCGGGCCAGGACGTCCTGACTTTC
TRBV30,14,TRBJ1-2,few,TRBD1,CAWSIRQGADGYTF,TGTGCCTGGAGTATTCGACAGGGGGCGGATGGCTACACCTTC
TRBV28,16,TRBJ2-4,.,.,CASRANNDLAKNIQYF,TGTGCCAGCAGGGCCAACAACGACTTAGCCAAAAACATTCAGTACTTC
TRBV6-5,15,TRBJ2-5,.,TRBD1,CASSYRGTGEETQYF,TGTGCCAGCAGTTACAGGGGGACAGGGGAAGAGACCCAGTACTTC
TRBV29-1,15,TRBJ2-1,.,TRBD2,CSVAPRGGPYNEQFF,TGCAGCGTGGCACCCCGGGGGGGGCCCTACAATGAGCAGTTCTTC
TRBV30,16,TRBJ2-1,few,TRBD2,CAWSPTPSGSWNEQFF,TGTGCCTGGAGTCCGACCCCTAGCGGGTCCTGGAATGAGCAGTTCTTC
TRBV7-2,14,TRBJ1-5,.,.,CASSFGDGGQPQHF,TGTGCCAGCAGCTTCGGTGACGGGGGTCAGCCCCAGCATTTT
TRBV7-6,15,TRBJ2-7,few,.,CASSRQPRSSYEQYF,TGTGCCAGCAGCCGACAGCCAAGGAGCTCCTACGAGCAGTACTTC
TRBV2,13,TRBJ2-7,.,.,CATQGGTHYEQYF,TGTGCCACCCAGGGCGGGACTCACTACGAGCAGTACTTC
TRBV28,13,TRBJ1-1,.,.,CASSLLGYSEAFF,TGTGCCAGCAGTTTACTCGGTTACAGTGAAGCTTTCTTT
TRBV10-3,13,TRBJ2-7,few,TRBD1,CAIKGQEKYEQYF,TGTGCCATCAAGGGACAGGAGAAATACGAGCAGTACTTC